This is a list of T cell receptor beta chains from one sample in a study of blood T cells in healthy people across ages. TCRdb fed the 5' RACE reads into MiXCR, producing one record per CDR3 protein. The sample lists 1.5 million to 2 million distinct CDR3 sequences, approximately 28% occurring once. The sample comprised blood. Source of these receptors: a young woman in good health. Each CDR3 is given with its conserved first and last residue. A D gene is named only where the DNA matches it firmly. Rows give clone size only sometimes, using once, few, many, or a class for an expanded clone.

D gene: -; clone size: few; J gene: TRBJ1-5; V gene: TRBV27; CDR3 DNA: TGTGCCAGCAGTTTATCAGTTTACCAGCCCCAGCATTTT; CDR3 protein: CASSLSVYQPQHF
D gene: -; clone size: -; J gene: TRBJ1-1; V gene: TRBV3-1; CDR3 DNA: TGTGCCAGCCGGACCTCAGACAGGCTGAACACTGAAGCTTTCTTT; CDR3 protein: CASRTSDRLNTEAFF
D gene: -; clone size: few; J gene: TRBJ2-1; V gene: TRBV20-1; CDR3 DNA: TGCAGTGCTAGAGACTTCCGTGACAGAGGCCCCAATGAGCAGTTCTTC; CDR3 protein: CSARDFRDRGPNEQFF
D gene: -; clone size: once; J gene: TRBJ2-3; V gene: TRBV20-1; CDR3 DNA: TGCAGTGCTGGGGGGCTTATAGCAAGCACAGATACGCAGTATTTT; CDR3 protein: CSAGGLIASTDTQYF
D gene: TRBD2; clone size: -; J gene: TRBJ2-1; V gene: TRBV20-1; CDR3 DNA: TGCAGTGCTAGAGAAGAGCGGGGCCTTTTTCGGCAGTTCTTC; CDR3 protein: CSAREERGLFRQFF
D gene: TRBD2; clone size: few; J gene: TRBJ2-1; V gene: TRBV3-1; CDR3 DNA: TGTGCCAGCAGCTATAGGTTAGCGGGAGGCGTTTCCTACAATGAGCAGTTCTTC; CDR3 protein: CASSYRLAGGVSYNEQFF
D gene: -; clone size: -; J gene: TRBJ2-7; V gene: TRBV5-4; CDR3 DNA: TGTGCCAGCAGCTTGGATGGAGCATTGAAGTACTTC; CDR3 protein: CASSLDGALKYF
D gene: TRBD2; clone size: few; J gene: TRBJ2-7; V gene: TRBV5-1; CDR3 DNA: TGCGCCAGCAGATACCAACTAGCGAAGGACTACGAGCAGTACTTC; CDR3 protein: CASRYQLAKDYEQYF
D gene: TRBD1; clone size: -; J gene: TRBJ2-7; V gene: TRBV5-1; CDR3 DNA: TGCGCCAGCAGCACCTACAGGGGGCTCTACGAGCAGTACTTC; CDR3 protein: CASSTYRGLYEQYF
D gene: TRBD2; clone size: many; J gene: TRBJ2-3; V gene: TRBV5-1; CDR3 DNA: TGCGCCAGCAGCTTGCGATTAGCGGGGGTGGGCACAGATACGCAGTATTTT; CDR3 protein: CASSLRLAGVGTDTQYF
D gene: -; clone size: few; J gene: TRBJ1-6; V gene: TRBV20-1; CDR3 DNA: TGCAGTGCTAGAGATAAGGTCTGGCGGATCAATTCACCCCTCCACTTT; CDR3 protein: CSARDKVWRINSPLHF
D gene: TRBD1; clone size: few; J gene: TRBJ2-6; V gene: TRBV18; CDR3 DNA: TGTGCCAGCTCACCTATTACAGGGGGCGCCTCTGGGGCCAACGTCCTGACTTTC; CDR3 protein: CASSPITGGASGANVLTF
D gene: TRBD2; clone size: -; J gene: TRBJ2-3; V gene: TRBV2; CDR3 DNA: TGTGCCAGCAGTGAACTCCGACTAGCGGGACCCGGTGGCACAGATACGCAGTATTTT; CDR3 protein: CASSELRLAGPGGTDTQYF
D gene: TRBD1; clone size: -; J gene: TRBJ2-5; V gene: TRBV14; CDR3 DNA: TGTGCCAGCAGCAAACAGGGGGCGTTCGTAGAGACCCAGTACTTC; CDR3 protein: CASSKQGAFVETQYF
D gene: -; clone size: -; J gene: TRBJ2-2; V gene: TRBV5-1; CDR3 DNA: TGCGCCAGCAGCTTTATCGAGGCCGCAAACACCGGGGAGCGGTTTTTT; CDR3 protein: CASSFIEAANTGERFF
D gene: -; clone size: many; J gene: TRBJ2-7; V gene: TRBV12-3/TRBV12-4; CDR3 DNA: TGTGCCAGCAGTTTAGGCATGGGACCGGGTGCGAACGAGCAGTACTTC; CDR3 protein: CASSLGMGPGANEQYF
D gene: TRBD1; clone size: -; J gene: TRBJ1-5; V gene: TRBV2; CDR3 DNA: TGTGCCAGCAGTGGTAGCAGGGGGTCGGGTCAGCCCCAGCATTTT; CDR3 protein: CASSGSRGSGQPQHF
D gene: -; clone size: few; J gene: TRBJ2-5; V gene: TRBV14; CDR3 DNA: TGTGCCAGCAGCCAAGATAGGGGGTTCGGAGAGACCCAGTACTTC; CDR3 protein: CASSQDRGFGETQYF
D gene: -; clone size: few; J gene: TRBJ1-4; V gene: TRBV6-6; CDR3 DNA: TGTGCCGGCAGTTACGGGGACGAAAAACTGTTTTTT; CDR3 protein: CAGSYGDEKLFF
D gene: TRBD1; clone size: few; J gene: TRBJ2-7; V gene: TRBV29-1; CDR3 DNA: TGCAGCGTTAAAGGGACAGGGGGACCGAGCTCCTACGAGCAGTACTTC; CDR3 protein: CSVKGTGGPSSYEQYF
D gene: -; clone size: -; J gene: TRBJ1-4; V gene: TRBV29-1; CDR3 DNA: TGCAGCGCATGGGGACCGACTAACGAAAAACTGTTTTTT; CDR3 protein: CSAWGPTNEKLFF
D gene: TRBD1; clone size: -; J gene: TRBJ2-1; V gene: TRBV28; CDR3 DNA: TGTGCCGGCGACAGGGGTTACAATGAGCAGTTCTTC; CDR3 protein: CAGDRGYNEQFF
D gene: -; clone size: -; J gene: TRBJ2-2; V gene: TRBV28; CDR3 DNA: TGTGCCAGCAGTGTATGGGCAGATAACACCGGGGAGCTGTTTTTT; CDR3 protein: CASSVWADNTGELFF
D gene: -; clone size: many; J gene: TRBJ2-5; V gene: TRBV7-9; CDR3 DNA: TGTGCCAGCAGCCCCTCCCGAGCCGGGGGAGACGAGACCCAGTACTTC; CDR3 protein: CASSPSRAGGDETQYF
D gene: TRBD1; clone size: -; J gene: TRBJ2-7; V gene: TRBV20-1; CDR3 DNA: TGCAGTGCTAGTGCACAGGGGGTGGCCTACGAGCAGTACTTC; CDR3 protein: CSASAQGVAYEQYF
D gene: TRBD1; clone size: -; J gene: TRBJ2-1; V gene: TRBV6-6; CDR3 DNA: TGTGCCAGCAGTTACCAGGGGGCGGGATACAATGAGCAGTTCTTC; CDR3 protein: CASSYQGAGYNEQFF
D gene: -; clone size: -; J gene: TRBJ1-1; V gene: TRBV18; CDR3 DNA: TGTGCCAGCTCACGAGCGACCGGGACCGTGAACACTGAAGCTTTCTTT; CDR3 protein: CASSRATGTVNTEAFF
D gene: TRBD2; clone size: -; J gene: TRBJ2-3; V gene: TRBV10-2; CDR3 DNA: TGCGCCAGCAGTACTAGCGGATACACAGATACGCAGTATTTT; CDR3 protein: CASSTSGYTDTQYF
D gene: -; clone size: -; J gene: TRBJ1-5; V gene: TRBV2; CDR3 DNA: TGTGCCAGCAGTGAAGAGGGACCGCCCCAGCATTTT; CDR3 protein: CASSEEGPPQHF
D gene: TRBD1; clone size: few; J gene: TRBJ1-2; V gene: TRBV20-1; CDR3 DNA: TGCAGTGCCCTCCAGGGGGTTAACTATGGCTACACCTTC; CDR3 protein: CSALQGVNYGYTF
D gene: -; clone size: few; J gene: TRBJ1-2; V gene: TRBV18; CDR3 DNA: TGTGCCAGCTCACCCCGACAGGCACCGTATGGCTACACCTTC; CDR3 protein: CASSPRQAPYGYTF
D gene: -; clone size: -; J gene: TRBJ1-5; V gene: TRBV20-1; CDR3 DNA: TGCAGTGCTAGAATGGGTCACGGGGCTGCATCCCCCCAGCATTTT; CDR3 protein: CSARMGHGAASPQHF
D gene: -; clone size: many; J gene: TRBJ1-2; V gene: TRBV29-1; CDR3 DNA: TGCAGCGTTGCCGGGGTTCGGGGCTACACCTTC; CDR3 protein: CSVAGVRGYTF
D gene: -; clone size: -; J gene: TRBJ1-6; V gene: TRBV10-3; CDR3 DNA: TGTGCCGTCACGTCAGCCCCTTTGTCCCCCCTCCACTTT; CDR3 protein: CAVTSAPLSPLHF
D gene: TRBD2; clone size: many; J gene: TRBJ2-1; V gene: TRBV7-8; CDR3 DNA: TGTGCCAGCAGCCCCGGGGTAGCGGGGAGAAATGAGCAGTTCTTC; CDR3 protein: CASSPGVAGRNEQFF
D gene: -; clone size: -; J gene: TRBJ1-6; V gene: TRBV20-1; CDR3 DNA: TGCAGTGCTTACTCCGGGACACCGAATTCACCCCTCCACTTT; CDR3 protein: CSAYSGTPNSPLHF
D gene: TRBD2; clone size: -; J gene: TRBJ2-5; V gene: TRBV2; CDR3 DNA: TGTGCCAGCAGCGAGGGGCGGGGGTACCAAGAGACCCAGTACTTC; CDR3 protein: CASSEGRGYQETQYF
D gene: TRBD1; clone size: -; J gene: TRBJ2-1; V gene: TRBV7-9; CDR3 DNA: TGTGCCAGCATCGCTGACAGGGGGACCTACAATGAGCAGTTCTTC; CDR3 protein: CASIADRGTYNEQFF
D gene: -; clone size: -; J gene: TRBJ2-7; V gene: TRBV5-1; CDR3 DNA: TGCGCCAGCACGAAGGGGTCCATCGCCGGATTCTCCTACGAGCAGTACTTC; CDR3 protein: CASTKGSIAGFSYEQYF
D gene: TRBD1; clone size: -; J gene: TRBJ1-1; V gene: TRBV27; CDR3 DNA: TGTGCCAGCAGTTTATCGAGGGGGCCGGGACGGGAAGCTTTCTTT; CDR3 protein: CASSLSRGPGREAFF
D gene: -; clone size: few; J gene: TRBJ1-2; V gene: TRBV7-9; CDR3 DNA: TGTGCCAGCACCCCTTCCGGGGGATCAGGCTATGGCTACACCTTC; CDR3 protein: CASTPSGGSGYGYTF
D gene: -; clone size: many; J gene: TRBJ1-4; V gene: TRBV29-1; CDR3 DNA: TGCAGCGTTGAAGTCGGGACCGGTTATGGGAAACTGTTTTTT; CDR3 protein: CSVEVGTGYGKLFF
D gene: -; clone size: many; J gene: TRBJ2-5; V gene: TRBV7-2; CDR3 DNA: TGTGCCAGCAGCTTAGACCAGGGTTCGGAGACCCAGTACTTC; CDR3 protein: CASSLDQGSETQYF